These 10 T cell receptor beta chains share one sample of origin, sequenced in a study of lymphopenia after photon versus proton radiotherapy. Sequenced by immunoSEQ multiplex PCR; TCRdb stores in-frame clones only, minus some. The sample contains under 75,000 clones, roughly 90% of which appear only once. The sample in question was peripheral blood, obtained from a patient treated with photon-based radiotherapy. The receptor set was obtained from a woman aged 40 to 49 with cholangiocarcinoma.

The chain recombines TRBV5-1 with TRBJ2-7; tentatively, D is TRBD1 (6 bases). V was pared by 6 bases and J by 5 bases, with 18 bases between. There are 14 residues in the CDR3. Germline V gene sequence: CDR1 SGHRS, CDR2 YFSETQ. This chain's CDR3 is CASTLTGTENEQYF. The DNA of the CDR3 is TGCGCCAGCACATTAACAGGGACGGAGAACGAGCAGTACTTC.

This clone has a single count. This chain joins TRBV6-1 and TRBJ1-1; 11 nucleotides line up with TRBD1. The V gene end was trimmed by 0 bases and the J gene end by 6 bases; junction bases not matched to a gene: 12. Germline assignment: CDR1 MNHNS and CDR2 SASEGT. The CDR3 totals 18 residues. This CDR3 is CASSEAWDRGRAAAEAFF. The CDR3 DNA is TGTGCCAGCAGTGAAGCCTGGGACAGGGGGAGGGCGGCAGCTGAAGCTTTCTTT.

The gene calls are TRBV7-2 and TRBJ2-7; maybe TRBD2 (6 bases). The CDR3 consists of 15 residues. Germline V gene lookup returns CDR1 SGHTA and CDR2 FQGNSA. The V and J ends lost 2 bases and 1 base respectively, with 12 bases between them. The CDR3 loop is CASSLMRRGSYEQYF. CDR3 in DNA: TGTGCCAGCAGCTTAATGAGACGGGGGTCCTACGAGCAGTACTTC.

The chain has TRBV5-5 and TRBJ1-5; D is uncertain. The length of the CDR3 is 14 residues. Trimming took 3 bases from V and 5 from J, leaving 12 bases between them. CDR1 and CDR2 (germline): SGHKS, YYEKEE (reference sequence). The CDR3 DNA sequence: TGTGCCAGCAGCTCAGAGAATGCGTATCAGCCCCAGCATTTT. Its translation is CASSSENAYQPQHF.

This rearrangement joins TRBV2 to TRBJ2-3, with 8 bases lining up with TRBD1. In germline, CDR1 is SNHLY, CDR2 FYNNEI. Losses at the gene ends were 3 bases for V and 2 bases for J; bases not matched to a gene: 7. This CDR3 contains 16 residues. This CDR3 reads CASSDPDRAYTDTQYF. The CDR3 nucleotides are TGTGCCAGCAGTGATCCGGACAGGGCCTACACAGATACGCAGTATTTT.

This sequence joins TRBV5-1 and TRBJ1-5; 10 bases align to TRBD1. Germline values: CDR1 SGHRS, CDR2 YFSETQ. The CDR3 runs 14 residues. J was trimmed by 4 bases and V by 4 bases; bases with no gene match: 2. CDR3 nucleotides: TGCGCCAGCAGCCCGGACAGGGGGAATCAGCCCCAGCATTTT. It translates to CASSPDRGNQPQHF. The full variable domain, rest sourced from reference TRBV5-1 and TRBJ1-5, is KAGVTQTPRYLIKTRGQQVTLSCSPISGHRSVSWYQQTPGQGLQFLFEYFSETQRNKGNFPGRFSGRQFSNSRSEMNVSTLELGDSALYLCASSPDRGNQPQHFGDGTRLSIL.

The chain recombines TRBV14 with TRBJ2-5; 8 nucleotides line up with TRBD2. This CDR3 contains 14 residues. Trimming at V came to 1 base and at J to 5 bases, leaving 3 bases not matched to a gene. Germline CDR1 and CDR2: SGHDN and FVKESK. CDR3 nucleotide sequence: TGTGCCAGCAGCCAAGTCGGCGGGAGGGAGACCCAGTACTTC. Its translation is CASSQVGGRETQYF.

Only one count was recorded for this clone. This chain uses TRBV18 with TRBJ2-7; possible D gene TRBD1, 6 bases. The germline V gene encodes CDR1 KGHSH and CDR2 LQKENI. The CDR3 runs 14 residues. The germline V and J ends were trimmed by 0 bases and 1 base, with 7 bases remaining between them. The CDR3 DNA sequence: TGTGCCAGCTCACCACCACAGGGTTCCTACGAGCAGTACTTC. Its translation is CASSPPQGSYEQYF.

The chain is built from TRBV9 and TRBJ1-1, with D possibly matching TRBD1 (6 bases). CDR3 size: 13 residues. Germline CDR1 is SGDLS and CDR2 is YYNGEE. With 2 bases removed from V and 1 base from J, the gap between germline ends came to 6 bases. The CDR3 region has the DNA TGTGCCAGCAGCGTGGGGGCGAACACTGAAGCTTTCTTT. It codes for CASSVGANTEAFF. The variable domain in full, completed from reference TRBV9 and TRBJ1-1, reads DSGVTQTPKHLITATGQRVTLRCSPRSGDLSVYWYQQSLDQGLQFLIQYYNGEERAKGNILERFSAQQFPDLHSELNLSSLELGDSALYFCASSVGANTEAFFGQGTRLTVV.

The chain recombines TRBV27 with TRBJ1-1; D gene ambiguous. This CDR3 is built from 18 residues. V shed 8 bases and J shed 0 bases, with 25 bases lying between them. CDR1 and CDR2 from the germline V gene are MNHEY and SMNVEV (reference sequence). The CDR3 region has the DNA TGTGCCAGCGGGCAGGCGAGATTGCGGGTTTCCTTGAACACTGAAGCTTTCTTT. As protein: CASGQARLRVSLNTEAFF.